This T cell receptor (beta chain) was observed in a study of CD8+ T cells in alopecia areata. Notes on the study in general: Normal scalp had lower clonality than lesional scalp, with alopecia totalis/universalis lesions showing this most strongly.

CDR1 is GTSNPN, CDR2 SVGIG, per germline (reference sequence). V lost 8 bases and J lost 2, with 17 bases in between. This CDR3 has 14 residues. cDNA prepared by RNA extraction and subsequent reverse transcription served as the template for sequencing. The table came from immunoSEQ multiplex PCR; TCRdb's copy has only in-frame clones and leaves some out. The table includes about 110,000 clones, around 55% detected once. This clone was seen more than once but under ten times. Its antigen remains unknown. The receptor was derived from a human donor in good health. The V call is TRBV30, the J call TRBJ2-3; D may match TRBD1 or TRBD2 (5 bases each). The source material was CD8+ T cells sorted from blood. CDR3: CATDDGDATDTQYF. In DNA, the CDR3 is TGTGCCACCGATGACGGGGACGCCACAGATACGCAGTATTTT.